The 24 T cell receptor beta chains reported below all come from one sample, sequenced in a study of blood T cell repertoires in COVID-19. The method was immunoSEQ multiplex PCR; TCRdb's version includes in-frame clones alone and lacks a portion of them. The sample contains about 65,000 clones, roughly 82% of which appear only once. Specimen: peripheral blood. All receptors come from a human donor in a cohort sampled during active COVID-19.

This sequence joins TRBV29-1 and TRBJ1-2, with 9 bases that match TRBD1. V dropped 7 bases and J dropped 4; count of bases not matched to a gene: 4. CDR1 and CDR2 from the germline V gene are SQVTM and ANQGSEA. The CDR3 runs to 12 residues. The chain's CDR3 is CSAGQGSYGYTF. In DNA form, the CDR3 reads TGCAGCGCGGGACAGGGCTCCTATGGCTACACCTTC.

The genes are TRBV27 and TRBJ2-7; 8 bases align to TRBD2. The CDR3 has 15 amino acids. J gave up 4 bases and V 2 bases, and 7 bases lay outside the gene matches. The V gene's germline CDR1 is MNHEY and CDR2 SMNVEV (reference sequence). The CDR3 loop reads CASSLSGGGSYEQYF. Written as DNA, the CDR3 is TGTGCCAGCAGTTTAAGCGGGGGTGGATCTTACGAGCAGTACTTC.

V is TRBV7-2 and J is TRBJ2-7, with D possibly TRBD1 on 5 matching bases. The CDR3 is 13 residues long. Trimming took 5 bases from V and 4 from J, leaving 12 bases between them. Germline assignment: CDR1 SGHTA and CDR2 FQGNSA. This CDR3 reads CASSHPQGYEQYF. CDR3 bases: TGTGCCAGCAGCCACCCCCAGGGTTACGAGCAGTACTTC.

The CDR3 region is CASMEGHQPQHF. In nucleotides, the CDR3 is TGTGCCAGTATGGAGGGCCACCAGCCCCAGCATTTT. V is TRBV19 and J is TRBJ1-5; D ambiguous. Germline V gene sequence: CDR1 LNHDA, CDR2 SQIVND (reference sequence). The CDR3 is 12 residues long. Trimming took off 7 bases at V and 7 bases at J, with 11 bases between the two ends. The full variable domain, with the rest looked up from reference TRBV19 and TRBJ1-5, is DGGITQSPKYLFRKEGQNVTLSCEQNLNHDAMYWYRQDPGQGLRLIYYSQIVNDFQKGDIAEGYSVSREKKESFPLTVTSAQKNPTAFYLCASMEGHQPQHFGDGTRLSIL.

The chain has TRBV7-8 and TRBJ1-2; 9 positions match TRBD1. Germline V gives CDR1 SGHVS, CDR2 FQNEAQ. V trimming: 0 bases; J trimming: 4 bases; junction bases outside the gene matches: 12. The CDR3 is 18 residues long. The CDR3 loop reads CASSLARGTGRRVYGYTF. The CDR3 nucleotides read TGTGCCAGCAGCTTAGCGCGTGGGACAGGGCGTCGGGTCTATGGCTACACCTTC.

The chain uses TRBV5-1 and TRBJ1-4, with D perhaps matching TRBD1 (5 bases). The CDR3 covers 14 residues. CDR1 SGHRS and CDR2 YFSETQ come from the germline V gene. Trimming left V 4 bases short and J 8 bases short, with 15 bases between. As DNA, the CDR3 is TGCGCCAGCAGCCCCGGGGCGGGACGGGAAAAACTGTTTTTT. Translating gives CASSPGAGREKLFF.

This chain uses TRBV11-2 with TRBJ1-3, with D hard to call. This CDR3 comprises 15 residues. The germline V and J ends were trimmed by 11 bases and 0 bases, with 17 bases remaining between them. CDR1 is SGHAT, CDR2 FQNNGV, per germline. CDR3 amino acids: CASRSGIRSGNTIYF. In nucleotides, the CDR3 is TGTGCCTCCCGGTCGGGGATCCGCTCTGGAAACACCATATATTTT.

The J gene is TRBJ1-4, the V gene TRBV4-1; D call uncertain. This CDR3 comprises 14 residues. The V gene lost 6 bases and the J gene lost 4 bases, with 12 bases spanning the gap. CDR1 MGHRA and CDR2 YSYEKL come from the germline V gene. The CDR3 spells CASRPGILNEKLFF. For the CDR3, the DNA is TGCGCCAGCAGACCCGGGATTCTTAATGAAAAACTGTTTTTT.

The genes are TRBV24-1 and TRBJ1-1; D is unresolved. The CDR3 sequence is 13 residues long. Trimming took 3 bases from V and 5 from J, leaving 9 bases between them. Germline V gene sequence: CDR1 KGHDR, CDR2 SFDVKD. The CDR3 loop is CATSDGEATEAFF. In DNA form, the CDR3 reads TGTGCCACCAGTGATGGGGAGGCAACTGAAGCTTTCTTT.

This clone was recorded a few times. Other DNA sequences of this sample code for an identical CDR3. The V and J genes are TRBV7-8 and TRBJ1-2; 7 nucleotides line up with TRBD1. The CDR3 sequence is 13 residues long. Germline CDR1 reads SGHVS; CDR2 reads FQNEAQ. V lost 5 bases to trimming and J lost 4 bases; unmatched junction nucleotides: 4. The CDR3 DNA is TGTGCCAGCAGCGCGACAGGGCTCTATGGCTACACCTTC. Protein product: CASSATGLYGYTF.

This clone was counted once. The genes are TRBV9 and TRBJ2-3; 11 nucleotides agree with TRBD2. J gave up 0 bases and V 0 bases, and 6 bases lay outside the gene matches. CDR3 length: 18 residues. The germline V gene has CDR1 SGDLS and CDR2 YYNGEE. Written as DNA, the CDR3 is TGTGCCAGCAGCGTAGCAACTAGCGGGGGCCTAAGCACAGATACGCAGTATTTT. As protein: CASSVATSGGLSTDTQYF.

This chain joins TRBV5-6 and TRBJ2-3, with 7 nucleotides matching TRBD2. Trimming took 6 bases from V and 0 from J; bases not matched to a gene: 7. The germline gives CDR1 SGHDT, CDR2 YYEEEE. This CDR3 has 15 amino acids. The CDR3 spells CASNEAGVSTDTQYF. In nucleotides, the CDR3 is TGTGCCAGCAACGAGGCGGGGGTGAGCACAGATACGCAGTATTTT.

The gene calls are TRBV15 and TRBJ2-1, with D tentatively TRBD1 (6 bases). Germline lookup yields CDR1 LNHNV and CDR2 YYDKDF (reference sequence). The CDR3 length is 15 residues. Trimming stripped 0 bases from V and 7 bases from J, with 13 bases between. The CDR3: CATSREPGTINEQFF. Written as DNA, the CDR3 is TGTGCCACCAGCAGAGAACCCGGGACAATTAATGAGCAGTTCTTC.

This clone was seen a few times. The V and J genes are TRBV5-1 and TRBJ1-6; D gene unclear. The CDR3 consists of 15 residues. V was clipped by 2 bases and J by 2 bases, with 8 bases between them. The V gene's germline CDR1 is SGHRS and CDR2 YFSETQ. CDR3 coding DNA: TGCGCCAGCAGCTTCGGGGAAGCCTATAATTCACCCCTCCACTTT. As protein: CASSFGEAYNSPLHF.

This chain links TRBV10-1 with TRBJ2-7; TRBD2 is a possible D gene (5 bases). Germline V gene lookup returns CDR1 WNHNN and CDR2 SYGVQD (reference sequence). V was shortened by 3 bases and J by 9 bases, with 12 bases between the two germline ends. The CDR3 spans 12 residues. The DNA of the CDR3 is TGCGCCAGCAGTGACTGGAGGACGAGGCAGTACTTC. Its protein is CASSDWRTRQYF.

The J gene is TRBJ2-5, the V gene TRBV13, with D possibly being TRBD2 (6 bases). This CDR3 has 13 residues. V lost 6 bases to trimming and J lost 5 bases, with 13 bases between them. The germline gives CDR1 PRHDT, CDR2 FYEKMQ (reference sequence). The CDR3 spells CASSLGLSETQYF. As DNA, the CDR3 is TGTGCCAGCAGTTTGGGACTTTCTGAGACCCAGTACTTC.

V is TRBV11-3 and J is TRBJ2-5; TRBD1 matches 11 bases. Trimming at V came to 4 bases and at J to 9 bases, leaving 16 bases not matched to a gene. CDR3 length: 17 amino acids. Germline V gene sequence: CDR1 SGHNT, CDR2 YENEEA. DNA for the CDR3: TGTGCCAGCAGCTCGAGAGCCGGGACAGGGGGTGCCGAGGCCCAGTACTTC. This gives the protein CASSSRAGTGGAEAQYF.

CDR3 in amino acids: CASSSFIFGQANTEAFF. CDR3 nucleotide sequence: TGTGCCAGCAGTTCGTTCATCTTTGGACAGGCGAACACTGAAGCTTTCTTT. V and J are TRBV28 and TRBJ1-1; 7 bases agree with TRBD1. Germline V gives CDR1 MDHEN, CDR2 SYDVKM. The CDR3 spans 17 residues. V shed 4 bases and J 1 base; nucleotides not matched to a gene: 12. Based on the CDR3 plus reference TRBV28 and TRBJ1-1, the full variable domain is DVKVTQSSRYLVKRTGEKVFLECVQDMDHENMFWYRQDPGLGLRLIYFSYDVKMKEKGDIPEGYSVSREKKERFSLILESASTNQTSMYLCASSSFIFGQANTEAFFGQGTRLTVV.

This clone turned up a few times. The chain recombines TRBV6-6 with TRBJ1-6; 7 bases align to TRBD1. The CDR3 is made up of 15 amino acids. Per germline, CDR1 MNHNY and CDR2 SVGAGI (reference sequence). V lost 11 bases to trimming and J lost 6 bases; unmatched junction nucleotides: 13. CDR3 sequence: CAAQTTGQVNSPLHF. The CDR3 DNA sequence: TGTGCCGCTCAGACCACAGGACAGGTTAATTCACCCCTCCACTTT.

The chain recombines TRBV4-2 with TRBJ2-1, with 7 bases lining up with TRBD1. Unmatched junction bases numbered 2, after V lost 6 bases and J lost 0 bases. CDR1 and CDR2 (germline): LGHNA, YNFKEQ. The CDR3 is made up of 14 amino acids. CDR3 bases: TGTGCCAGCAGAAACAGGGGCTCCTACAATGAGCAGTTCTTC. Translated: CASRNRGSYNEQFF.

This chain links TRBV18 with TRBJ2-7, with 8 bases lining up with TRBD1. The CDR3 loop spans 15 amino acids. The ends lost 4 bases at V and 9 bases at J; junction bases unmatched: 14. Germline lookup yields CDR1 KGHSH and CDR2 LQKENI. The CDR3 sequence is CASSLNGQGSNLQYF. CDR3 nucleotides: TGTGCCAGCTCACTAAATGGACAGGGTTCAAATTTGCAGTACTTC. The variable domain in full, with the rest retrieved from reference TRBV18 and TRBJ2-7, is NAGVMQNPRHLVRRRGQEARLRCSPMKGHSHVYWYRQLPEEGLKFMVYLQKENIIDESGMPKERFSAEFPKEGPSILRIQQVVRGDSAAYFCASSLNGQGSNLQYFGPGTRLTVT.

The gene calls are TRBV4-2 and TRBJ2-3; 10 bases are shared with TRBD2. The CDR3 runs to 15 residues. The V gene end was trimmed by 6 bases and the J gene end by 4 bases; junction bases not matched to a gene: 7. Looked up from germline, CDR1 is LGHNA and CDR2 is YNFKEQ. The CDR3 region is CASRGSGGRADTQYF. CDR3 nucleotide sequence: TGTGCCAGCAGAGGTAGCGGGGGGCGCGCAGATACGCAGTATTTT.

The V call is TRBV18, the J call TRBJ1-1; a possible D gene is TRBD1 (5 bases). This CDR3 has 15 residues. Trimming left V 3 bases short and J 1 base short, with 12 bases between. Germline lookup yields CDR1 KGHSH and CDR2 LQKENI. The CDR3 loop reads CASSPRQTENTEAFF. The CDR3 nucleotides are TGTGCCAGCTCACCGCGCCAGACAGAGAACACTGAAGCTTTCTTT.

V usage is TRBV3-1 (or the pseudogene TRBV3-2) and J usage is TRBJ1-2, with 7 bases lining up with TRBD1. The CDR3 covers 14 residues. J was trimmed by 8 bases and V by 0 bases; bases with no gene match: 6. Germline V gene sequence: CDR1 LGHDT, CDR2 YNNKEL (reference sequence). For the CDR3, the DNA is TGTGCCAGCAGCCAAGAGGGACAGCCCGCCGGCTACACCTTC. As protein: CASSQEGQPAGYTF.